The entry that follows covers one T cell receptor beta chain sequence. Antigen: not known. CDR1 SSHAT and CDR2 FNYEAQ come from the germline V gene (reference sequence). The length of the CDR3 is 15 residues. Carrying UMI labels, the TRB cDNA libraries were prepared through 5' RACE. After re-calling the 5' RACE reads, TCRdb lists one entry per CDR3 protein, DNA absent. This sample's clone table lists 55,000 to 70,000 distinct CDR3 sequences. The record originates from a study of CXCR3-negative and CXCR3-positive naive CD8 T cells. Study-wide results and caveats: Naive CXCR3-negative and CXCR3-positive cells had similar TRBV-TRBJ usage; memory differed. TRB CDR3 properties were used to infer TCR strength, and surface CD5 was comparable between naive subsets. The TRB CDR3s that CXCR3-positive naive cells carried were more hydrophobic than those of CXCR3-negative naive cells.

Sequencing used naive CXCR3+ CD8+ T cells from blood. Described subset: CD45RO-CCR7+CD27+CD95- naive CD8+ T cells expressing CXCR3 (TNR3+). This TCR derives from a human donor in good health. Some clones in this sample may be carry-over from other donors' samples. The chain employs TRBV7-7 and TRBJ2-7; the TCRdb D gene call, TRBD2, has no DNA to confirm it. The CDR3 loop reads CASSSSPGPSYEQYF.